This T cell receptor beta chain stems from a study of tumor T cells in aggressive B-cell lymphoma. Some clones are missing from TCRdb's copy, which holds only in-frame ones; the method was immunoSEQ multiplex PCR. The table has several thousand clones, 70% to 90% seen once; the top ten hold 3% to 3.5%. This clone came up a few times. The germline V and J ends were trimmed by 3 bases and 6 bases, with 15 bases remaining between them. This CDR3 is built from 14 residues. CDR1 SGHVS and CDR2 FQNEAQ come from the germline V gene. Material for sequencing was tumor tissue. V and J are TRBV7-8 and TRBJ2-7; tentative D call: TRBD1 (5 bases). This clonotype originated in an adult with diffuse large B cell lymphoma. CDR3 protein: CASSFAGLGGEQYF. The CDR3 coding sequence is TGTGCCAGCAGCTTTGCAGGGTTAGGCGGCGAGCAGTACTTC.